This T cell receptor beta chain was sequenced in a study of T cells expressing NK-cell markers. Study information: Sorted CD3+CD56-NKG2C+, CD3+CD56+NKG2C- and CD3+CD56+NKG2C+ T cells were the source of the TCR beta repertoires.

CDR3 length: 15 residues. CDR1 ENHRY and CDR2 SYGVKD come from the germline V gene. cDNA encoding TCR beta was synthesized via 5'RACE template switching incorporating UMIs. TCRdb processed the 5' RACE reads again and assigns one entry to each CDR3 protein, with no DNA. This table lists about 550,000 distinct CDR3 sequences. The sequencing sample was made of blood T cells: a sorted CD56 or NKG2C T cell subset, CD4+ or CD8+ T cells, or bulk PBMC T cells (not recorded which). The receptor was derived from a man younger than 30 in good health. V usage is TRBV10-3 and J usage is TRBJ1-1; with no DNA, the TCRdb D assignment of TRBD1 cannot be verified. CDR3 amino acids: CAISGTGSVNTEAFF.